The clone carrying this TCR beta chain was seen many times. Its antigen remains unidentified. The data were obtained in a study of T cell responses to AZD1222 COVID-19 vaccine. Turning to the study itself: Pooling covered second doses at about 4 or about 12 weeks.

Study findings and constraints: Vaccine-associated CD4 TCRs ranged over spike, dominating at 160-218 and 743-854. Repertoires in all cases were sampled only once the peak T cell response had passed.

With 0 bases removed from V and 8 bases from J, the gap between germline ends came to 14 bases. Germline V gene data show CDR1 as SGHAT and CDR2 as FQNNGV. The CDR3 contains 15 residues. The repertoire was sequenced with immunoSEQ multiplex PCR; TCRdb's copy has only in-frame clones and lacks some. The table shows under 140,000 clones, with 81% occurring only once. The chain combines TRBV11-2 with TRBJ1-5; no reliable D call. Sequencing was performed on peripheral blood, taken on day 0 of AZD1222 vaccination. The sequence derives from an adult in good health. The CDR3 loop is CASSLDGSVGKPQHF. The DNA for the CDR3 is TGTGCCAGCAGCTTAGATGGTAGTGTGGGGAAGCCCCAGCATTTT.